Below are 4 T cell receptor beta chains sequenced from a single sample in a study of cytomegalovirus exposure and HLA in healthy donors. Primers for the PCR totalled 60 Vbeta and 13 Jbeta. The data were produced by immunoSEQ multiplex PCR, yet TCRdb's version contains in-frame clones alone and is incomplete. This table holds about 130,000 clones, over 60% found once. The sample taken for sequencing was PBMCs. Receptors originate from a woman between 55 and 75 years old in good health and CMV-seropositive.

This chain connects TRBV9 to TRBJ1-5, with 10 bases identical to TRBD1. The V and J ends lost 3 bases and 5 bases, in that order; junction bases with no gene match: 5. From germline, CDR1 is SGDLS and CDR2 YYNGEE. The CDR3 loop spans 15 amino acids. CDR3 nucleotide sequence: TGTGCCAGCAGCGCGGCCGGGACAGGGGATCAGCCCCAGCATTTT. Translating it yields CASSAAGTGDQPQHF.

This clone was recorded a few times. The chain has TRBV9 and TRBJ2-3, with unresolved D. Per the germline V gene, CDR1 is SGDLS and CDR2 is YYNGEE. V was pared by 0 bases and J by 5 bases, with 4 bases between. This CDR3 is built from 12 residues. The CDR3 region is CASSVAGDTQYF. The CDR3 bases are TGTGCCAGCAGCGTAGCGGGAGATACGCAGTATTTT.

This clone showed up just a few times. A read error may produce the germline difference seen at one junction end. The chain is built from TRBV10-3 and TRBJ1-1; 9 nucleotides match TRBD1. This CDR3 region has 16 residues. Per germline, CDR1 ENHRY and CDR2 SYGVKD. The CDR3 reads CASSSNPGQGNTEAFF. In DNA, the CDR3 is TGTGCCAGCAGTTCTAACCCGGGACAGGGTAACACTGAAGCTTTCTTT.

V and J are TRBV19 and TRBJ2-1, with 8 bases matching TRBD1. The CDR3 length is 15 residues. V dropped 3 bases and J dropped 9; count of bases not matched to a gene: 10. Germline V gives CDR1 LNHDA, CDR2 SQIVND (reference sequence). The DNA of the CDR3 is TGTGCCAGTAGTATTGTAGTCAGGGGGCGAGGTGAGCAGTTCTTC. Protein sequence: CASSIVVRGRGEQFF.